This record concerns one TCR beta chain sequence. Its target is unknown. These data belong to a study of OX40 agonist ivuxolimab in advanced cancers. General observations from the study: In the 0.1 to 3.0 mg/kg range, CD4+ and CD8+ blood T cells had expanded clonally by week 6.

TCRdb keeps only in-frame clones here, not all; method: immunoSEQ multiplex PCR. Among tens of thousands of clones listed, about 86% were seen once. This CDR3 is built from 16 residues. Germline loops: CDR1 MNHNS, CDR2 SASEGT. V lost 4 bases and J 0 bases, leaving 12 bases between the germline ends. Here the sequenced sample was CD4+ or CD8+ T cells sorted from blood, taken in a trial of the OX40 agonist ivuxolimab. This chain joins TRBV6-1 and TRBJ2-2; possible D gene TRBD2, 5 bases. The sequence was collected from an adult with an advanced solid tumor such as melanoma, head and neck, liver or kidney cancer. As DNA, the CDR3 is TGTGCCAGCAGTGGAGGACTGCTCGCGAACACCGGGGAGCTGTTTTTT. It encodes CASSGGLLANTGELFF.